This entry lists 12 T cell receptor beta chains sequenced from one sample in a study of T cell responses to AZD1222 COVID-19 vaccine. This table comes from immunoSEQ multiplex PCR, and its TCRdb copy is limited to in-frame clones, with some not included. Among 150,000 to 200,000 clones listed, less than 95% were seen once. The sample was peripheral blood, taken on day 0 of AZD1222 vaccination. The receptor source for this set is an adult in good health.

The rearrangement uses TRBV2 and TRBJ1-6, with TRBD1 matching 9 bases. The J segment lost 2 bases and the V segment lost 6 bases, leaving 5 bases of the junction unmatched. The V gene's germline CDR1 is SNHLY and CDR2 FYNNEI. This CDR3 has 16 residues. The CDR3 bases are TGTGCCAGCAGACGGGACAGGGACCCCTATAATTCACCCCTCCACTTT. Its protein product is CASRRDRDPYNSPLHF. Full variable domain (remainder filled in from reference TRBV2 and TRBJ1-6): EPEVTQTPSHQVTQMGQEVILRCVPISNHLYFYWYRQILGQKVEFLVSFYNNEISEKSEIFDDQFSVERPDGSNFTLKIRSTKLEDSAMYFCASRRDRDPYNSPLHFGNGTRLTVT.

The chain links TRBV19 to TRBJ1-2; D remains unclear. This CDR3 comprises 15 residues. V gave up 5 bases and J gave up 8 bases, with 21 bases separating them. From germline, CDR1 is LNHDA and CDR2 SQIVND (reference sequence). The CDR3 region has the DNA TGTGCCAGTAGTGGCCGCCCGGGCCAAGAAAGGGGCTACACCTTC. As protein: CASSGRPGQERGYTF. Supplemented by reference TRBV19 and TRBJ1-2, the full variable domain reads DGGITQSPKYLFRKEGQNVTLSCEQNLNHDAMYWYRQDPGQGLRLIYYSQIVNDFQKGDIAEGYSVSREKKESFPLTVTSAQKNPTAFYLCASSGRPGQERGYTFGSGTRLTVV.

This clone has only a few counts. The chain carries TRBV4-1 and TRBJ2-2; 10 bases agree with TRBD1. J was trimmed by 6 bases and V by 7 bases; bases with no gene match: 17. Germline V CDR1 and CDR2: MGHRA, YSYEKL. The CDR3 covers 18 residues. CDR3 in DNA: TGCGCCAGCACCGCCCTACGATTAGACAGGGGGCAGGCCGGGGAGCTGTTTTTT. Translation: CASTALRLDRGQAGELFF.

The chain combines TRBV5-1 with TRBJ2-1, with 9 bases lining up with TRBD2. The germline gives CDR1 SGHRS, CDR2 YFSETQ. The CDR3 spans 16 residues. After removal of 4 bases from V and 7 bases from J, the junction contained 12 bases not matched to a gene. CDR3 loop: CASSPQYAGGGNEQFF. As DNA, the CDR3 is TGCGCCAGCAGCCCCCAGTATGCGGGGGGGGGTAATGAGCAGTTCTTC. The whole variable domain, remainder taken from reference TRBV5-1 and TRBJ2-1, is KAGVTQTPRYLIKTRGQQVTLSCSPISGHRSVSWYQQTPGQGLQFLFEYFSETQRNKGNFPGRFSGRQFSNSRSEMNVSTLELGDSALYLCASSPQYAGGGNEQFFGPGTRLTVL.

CDR3 DNA sequence: TGTGCCAGCAGTCCACCGTCCGGGACTAGCGTCGAGTACTTC. Translation gives CASSPPSGTSVEYF. The V call is TRBV6-2 or TRBV6-3, the J call TRBJ2-7; 10 nucleotides match TRBD2. The CDR3 length is 14 residues. CDR1 is MNHEY, CDR2 SVGEGT, per germline. The ends lost 5 bases at V and 11 bases at J; junction bases unmatched: 12.

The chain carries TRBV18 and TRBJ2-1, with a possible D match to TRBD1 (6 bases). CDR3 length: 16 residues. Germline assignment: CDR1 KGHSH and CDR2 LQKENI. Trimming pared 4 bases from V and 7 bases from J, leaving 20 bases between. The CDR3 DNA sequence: TGTGCCAGCTCACTATCTGTGGGGGCGTTGTTAAATGAGCAGTTCTTC. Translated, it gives CASSLSVGALLNEQFF.

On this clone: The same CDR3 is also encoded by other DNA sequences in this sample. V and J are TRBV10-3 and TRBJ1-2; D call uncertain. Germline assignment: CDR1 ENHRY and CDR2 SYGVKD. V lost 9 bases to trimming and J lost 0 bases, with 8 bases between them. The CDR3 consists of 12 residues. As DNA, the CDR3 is TGTGCCATTTCAGAGGCTAACTATGGCTACACCTTC. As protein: CAISEANYGYTF.

The CDR3 nucleotides are TGTGCCAGCAGCTTGGACAGCCTCTCCTACGAGCAGTACTTC. Translation: CASSLDSLSYEQYF. The chain recombines TRBV11-2 with TRBJ2-7, with D perhaps matching TRBD1 (6 bases). This CDR3 comprises 14 residues. The germline gives CDR1 SGHAT, CDR2 FQNNGV. Trimming left V 3 bases short and J 0 bases short, with 9 bases between. Looking up the rest from reference TRBV11-2 and TRBJ2-7 gives the full variable domain: EAGVAQSPRYKIIEKRQSVAFWCNPISGHATLYWYQQILGQGPKLLIQFQNNGVVDDSQLPKDRFSAERLKGVDSTLKIQPAKLEDSAVYLCASSLDSLSYEQYFGPGTRLTVT.

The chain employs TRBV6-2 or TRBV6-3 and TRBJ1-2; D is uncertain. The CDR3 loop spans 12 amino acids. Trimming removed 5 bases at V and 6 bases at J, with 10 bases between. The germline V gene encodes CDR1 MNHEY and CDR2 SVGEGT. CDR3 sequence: CASSVDADGYTF. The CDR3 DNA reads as TGTGCCAGCAGTGTTGACGCGGATGGCTACACCTTC.

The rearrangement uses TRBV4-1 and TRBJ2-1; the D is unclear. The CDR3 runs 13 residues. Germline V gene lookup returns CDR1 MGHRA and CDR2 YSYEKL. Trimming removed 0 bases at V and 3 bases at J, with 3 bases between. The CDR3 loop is CASSQDNYNEQFF. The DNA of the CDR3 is TGCGCCAGCAGCCAAGATAACTACAATGAGCAGTTCTTC.

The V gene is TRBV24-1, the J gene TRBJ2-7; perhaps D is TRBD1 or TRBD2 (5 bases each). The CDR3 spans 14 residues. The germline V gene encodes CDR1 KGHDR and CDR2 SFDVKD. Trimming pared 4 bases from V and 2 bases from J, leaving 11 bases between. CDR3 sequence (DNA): TGTGCCACCAGTGAGCCGGGACGGCCCTACGAGCAGTACTTC. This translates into CATSEPGRPYEQYF.

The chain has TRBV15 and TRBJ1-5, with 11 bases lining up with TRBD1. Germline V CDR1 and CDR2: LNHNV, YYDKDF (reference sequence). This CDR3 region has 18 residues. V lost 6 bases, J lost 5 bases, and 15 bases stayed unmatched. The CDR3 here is CATSGISWTGGKDQPQHF. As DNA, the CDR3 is TGTGCCACCAGTGGCATTTCTTGGACAGGGGGCAAAGATCAGCCCCAGCATTTT.